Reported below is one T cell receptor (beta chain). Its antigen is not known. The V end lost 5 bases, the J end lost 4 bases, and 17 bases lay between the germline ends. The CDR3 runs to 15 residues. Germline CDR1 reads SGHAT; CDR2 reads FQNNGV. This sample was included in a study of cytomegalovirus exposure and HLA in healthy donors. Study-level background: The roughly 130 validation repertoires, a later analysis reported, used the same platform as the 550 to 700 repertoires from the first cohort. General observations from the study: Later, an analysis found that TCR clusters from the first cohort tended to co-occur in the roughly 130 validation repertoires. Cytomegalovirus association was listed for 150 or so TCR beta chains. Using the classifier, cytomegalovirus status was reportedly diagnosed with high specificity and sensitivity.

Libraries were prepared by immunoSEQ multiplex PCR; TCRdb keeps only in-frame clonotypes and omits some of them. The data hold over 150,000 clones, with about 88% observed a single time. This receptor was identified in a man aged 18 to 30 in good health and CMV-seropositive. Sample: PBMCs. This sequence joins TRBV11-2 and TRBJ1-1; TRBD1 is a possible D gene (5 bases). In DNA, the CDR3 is TGTGCCAGCAGCAAGAGTCAGGGTTGGGGCACTGAAGCTTTCTTT. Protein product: CASSKSQGWGTEAFF.